This T cell receptor (beta chain) was sequenced during a study of T cell responses to AZD1222 COVID-19 vaccine. Overall study: Pooling covered second doses at about 4 or about 12 weeks. Whole-study results and caveats: Mapped onto spike, vaccine-associated CD4 TCRs spanned it and were dominant at 160-218 and 743-854. Clonal diversity may have been underestimated in mostly white British donors. Repertoire sampling occurred only after the peak T cell response.

The CDR3 is 13 amino acids. The germline V gene encodes CDR1 SGHDT and CDR2 YYEEEE. Trimming removed 4 bases at V and 1 base at J, with 8 bases between. Profiled with immunoSEQ multiplex PCR; TCRdb holds only in-frame clones, not every one. This table has about 110,000 clones, just under 95% appearing once. Details on this clone: Its antigen remains unknown.

Sequences were derived from peripheral blood, sampled on day 0 of AZD1222 vaccination. This receptor was taken from an adult in good health. This chain links TRBV5-6 with TRBJ1-1; D unclear. The chain's CDR3 is CASSVAENTEAFF. The CDR3 DNA follows: TGTGCCAGCAGCGTGGCGGAGAACACTGAAGCTTTCTTT.